Listed below are T cell receptor beta chains from one sample, sequenced in a study of control samples from healthy donors and cancer patients. Profiling relied on immunoSEQ multiplex PCR, and the TCRdb table lists in-frame clones only, not all of them. This sample has about 180,000 clones, with around 94% found just once. The sample taken for sequencing was blood. Receptor source: a woman younger than 30 in good health. Both conserved end residues are part of each CDR3. A D gene is named only where the DNA matches it firmly.

d_call	v_call	j_call	cdr3_aa	cdr3_nt
TRBD2	TRBV9	TRBJ2-3	CASSASGTSGRADTQYF	TGTGCCAGCAGCGCCTCCGGGACTAGCGGGAGAGCGGATACGCAGTATTTT
-	TRBV27	TRBJ1-2	CASSSHGDYGYTF	TGTGCCAGCAGTTCACACGGGGACTATGGCTACACCTTC
TRBD1	TRBV7-9	TRBJ1-2	CASSSWTGGNYGYTF	TGTGCCAGCAGCTCCTGGACAGGGGGCAACTATGGCTACACCTTC
-	TRBV11-2	TRBJ1-1	CARGGRMNTEAFF	TGTGCCAGGGGCGGCAGGATGAACACTGAAGCTTTCTTT
TRBD2	TRBV4-2	TRBJ2-1	CASSRTGLAGGNEQFF	TGTGCCAGCAGCCGCACGGGACTAGCGGGAGGGAATGAGCAGTTCTTC
TRBD1	TRBV5-1	TRBJ2-5	CASSYGGQGQETQYF	TGCGCCAGCAGCTACGGGGGACAGGGCCAAGAGACCCAGTACTTC
-	TRBV18	TRBJ2-7	CASSPSIQRAPYEQYF	TGTGCCAGCTCACCAAGTATTCAGCGGGCCCCCTACGAGCAGTACTTC
TRBD1	TRBV24-1	TRBJ2-7	CATSDYWTLVRDRAYEQYF	TGTGCCACCAGTGATTATTGGACTTTAGTCCGGGACAGGGCCTACGAGCAGTACTTC
-	TRBV5-6	TRBJ1-1	CASSRDTGNTEAFF	TGTGCCAGCAGCCGAGACACGGGGAACACTGAAGCTTTCTTT
TRBD2	TRBV4-1	TRBJ2-3	CASSQLSGSRADTQYF	TGCGCCAGCAGCCAACTTAGCGGGAGTCGTGCAGATACGCAGTATTTT
-	TRBV7-2	TRBJ1-2	CASSSFTGYGYTF	TGTGCCAGCAGCTCGTTTACCGGCTATGGCTACACCTTC
-	TRBV2	TRBJ1-5	CASSNLNQPQHF	TGTGCCAGCAGTAACCTTAATCAGCCCCAGCATTTT